Below are 22 T cell receptor beta chains sequenced from a single sample in a study of shared clonotypes between healthy human individuals. The data were produced by immunoSEQ multiplex PCR, yet TCRdb's version contains in-frame clones alone and is incomplete. Of 2 million to 2.5 million clones in the sample, 85% to 95% were seen once. The sample was naive CD4+ T cells from PBMCs. As for subset: CD45RA+ positively selected. The receptors shown here come from a man aged 18 to 29 in good health. Some clones in this sample may be carry-over from other donors' samples.

J is TRBJ1-1 and V is TRBV28; tentatively, D is TRBD1 (5 bases). The CDR3 loop spans 14 amino acids. Germline V gives CDR1 MDHEN, CDR2 SYDVKM. Trimming pared 3 bases from V and 3 bases from J, leaving 11 bases between. CDR3 amino acids: CASSLAGGYTEAFF. The CDR3 bases are TGTGCCAGCAGTTTGGCGGGGGGGTACACTGAAGCTTTCTTT.

The chain employs TRBV7-9 and TRBJ2-5; D not resolved. This CDR3 is 15 amino acids long. Deletions cut 1 base from V and 1 base from J, with 10 bases between. CDR1 and CDR2 (germline): SEHNR, FQNEAQ (reference sequence). The CDR3, as DNA: TGTGCCAGCAGCTTAGGTCGGTGGGTCCAAGAGACCCAGTACTTC. This sequence encodes CASSLGRWVQETQYF.

This clone was found a few times. The same CDR3 also results from other DNA sequences found in this sample. The V gene is TRBV18, the J gene TRBJ2-7; 7 positions match TRBD2. The ends lost 3 bases at V and 7 bases at J; junction bases unmatched: 0. There are 11 residues in the CDR3. Germline V gene data show CDR1 as KGHSH and CDR2 as LQKENI. CDR3 in amino acids: CASSPGGEQYF. Written as DNA, the CDR3 is TGTGCCAGCTCACCGGGGGGGGAGCAGTACTTC.

The chain has TRBV14 and TRBJ1-1, with a tentative D call TRBD1 (5 bases). The CDR3 contains 16 residues. Trimming removed 5 bases at V and 2 bases at J, with 18 bases between. CDR1 SGHDN and CDR2 FVKESK come from the germline V gene. Here the CDR3 DNA reads TGTGCCAGCAGCGGACGGGAAGGGGCACTAAACACTGAAGCTTTCTTT. This encodes CASSGREGALNTEAFF.

This clone was seen just once. The CDR3 nucleotides read TGTGCCAGCAGCGCTGACAGGGGTAGGGATGAGCAGTTCTTC. Protein: CASSADRGRDEQFF. The chain couples TRBV9 to TRBJ2-1; TRBD1 matches at 8 bases. The V gene end was trimmed by 3 bases and the J gene end by 8 bases; junction bases not matched to a gene: 7. Germline-derived CDR1 and CDR2 are SGDLS and YYNGEE. The CDR3 is 14 residues long.

The V and J genes are TRBV5-6 and TRBJ2-2; maybe TRBD1 (5 bases). CDR3 length: 14 residues. V shed 2 bases and J shed 3 bases, with 8 bases lying between them. Germline values: CDR1 SGHDT, CDR2 YYEEEE. As DNA, the CDR3 is TGTGCCAGCAGCTTCAGGGAATACACCGGGGAGCTGTTTTTT. Its translation is CASSFREYTGELFF.

V usage is TRBV6-6 and J usage is TRBJ2-7, with D tentatively TRBD1 or TRBD2 (6 bases each). The CDR3 runs 16 residues. Germline CDR1 and CDR2: MNHNY and SVGAGI (reference sequence). The V and J ends lost 2 bases and 5 bases respectively, with 19 bases between them. The CDR3 nucleotides are TGTGCCAGCAGTTACCGCCTTACAGGGAGGTGGCACGAGCAGTACTTC. The encoded protein is CASSYRLTGRWHEQYF.

Worth noting for this clone: This CDR3 is also generated by other DNA sequences in the sample. The CDR3 DNA follows: TGCGCCAGCAGCCCAAGGGGTGTCGCAGATACGCAGTATTTT. It specifies CASSPRGVADTQYF. This chain joins TRBV4-3 and TRBJ2-3; TRBD1 is a possible D gene (5 bases). Germline values: CDR1 LGHNA, CDR2 YSLEER. The length of the CDR3 is 14 residues. V was clipped by 4 bases and J by 4 bases, with 12 bases between them.

A few counts support this clone. The V gene is TRBV29-1, the J gene TRBJ1-1, with D perhaps matching TRBD1 (6 bases). CDR1 SQVTM and CDR2 ANQGSEA come from the germline V gene. The CDR3 sequence is 11 residues long. Trimming removed 4 bases at V and 9 bases at J, with 12 bases between. The CDR3 nucleotides read TGCAGCGTTGCTAAACAGGGAAAAGCTTTCTTT. It specifies CSVAKQGKAFF.

The chain combines TRBV2 with TRBJ1-5, with 8 nucleotides matching TRBD1. The CDR3 sequence is 14 residues long. V shed 8 bases, J shed 4 bases, and the junction held 7 bases outside the gene matches. The germline V gene has CDR1 SNHLY and CDR2 FYNNEI. For the CDR3, the DNA is TGTGCCAGCGGGAGGGACAGGCAAAATCAGCCCCAGCATTTT. Translated: CASGRDRQNQPQHF.

The CDR3 sequence: CASSLTRALGITEAFF. CDR3 in DNA: TGTGCCAGCAGCTTAACTAGGGCCCTGGGGATCACTGAAGCTTTCTTT. The rearrangement links TRBV7-3 to TRBJ1-1; D is unresolved. Germline V gene data show CDR1 as SGHTA and CDR2 as FQGTGA. The CDR3 length is 16 residues. V lost 0 bases to trimming and J lost 4 bases, with 15 bases between them.

This clone showed up just once. CDR3 in amino acids: CASSSGPSHSNQPQHF. The CDR3 DNA follows: TGCGCCAGCAGCTCAGGACCGAGTCATAGCAATCAGCCCCAGCATTTT. The chain combines TRBV5-1 with TRBJ1-5; D not certain. The CDR3 is made up of 16 amino acids. CDR1 and CDR2 from the germline V gene are SGHRS and YFSETQ. V shed 3 bases and J shed 0 bases, with 13 bases lying between them.

The chain recombines TRBV7-9 with TRBJ2-1; 10 bases are a match to TRBD2. Germline CDR1 is SEHNR and CDR2 is FQNEAQ (reference sequence). V shed 4 bases and J 7 bases; nucleotides not matched to a gene: 10. The CDR3 length is 16 residues. CDR3 DNA sequence: TGTGCCAGCAGCTCATTGACTAGCGGGTCAGGAAATGAGCAGTTCTTC. It specifies CASSSLTSGSGNEQFF.

V usage is TRBV18 and J usage is TRBJ2-7, with 9 bases matching TRBD1. The germline CDR1 and CDR2 sequences are KGHSH and LQKENI. V lost 9 bases and J lost 5; bases outside the gene matches: 17. This CDR3 is 16 amino acids long. The CDR3 reads CASQTPYGTGKNEQYF. Here the CDR3 DNA reads TGTGCCAGTCAAACACCGTACGGGACAGGGAAGAACGAGCAGTACTTC.

The J gene is TRBJ2-7, the V gene TRBV2, with D perhaps TRBD1 (6 bases). This CDR3 comprises 12 residues. Germline CDR1 and CDR2: SNHLY and FYNNEI. Deletions cut 7 bases from V and 2 bases from J, with 9 bases between. CDR3 amino acids: CASIGDTYEQYF. The CDR3 nucleotides read TGTGCCAGCATTGGGGACACCTACGAGCAGTACTTC.

On this clone itself: The identical CDR3 is also encoded by other nucleotide sequences in the sample. The gene calls are TRBV5-1 and TRBJ1-4, with D unresolved. Trimming removed 0 bases from V and 7 bases from J, with 7 bases in between. This CDR3 spans 13 amino acids. Germline-derived CDR1 and CDR2 are SGHRS and YFSETQ. CDR3 protein: CASSLGTGEKLFF. DNA for the CDR3: TGCGCCAGCAGCTTGGGTACCGGTGAAAAACTGTTTTTT.

The V call is TRBV5-1, the J call TRBJ2-1, with 11 bases identical to TRBD2. The junction had 8 bases not matched to a gene; V was cut back by 3 bases and J by 12 bases. Germline-derived CDR1 and CDR2 are SGHRS and YFSETQ. The CDR3 is 14 amino acids. The CDR3 here is CASSSGLAGSGQFF. CDR3 nucleotides: TGCGCCAGCAGCTCAGGACTAGCGGGTAGCGGGCAGTTCTTC.

V and J are TRBV15 and TRBJ2-5; 7 positions agree with TRBD1. CDR1 LNHNV and CDR2 YYDKDF come from the germline V gene (reference sequence). V shed 2 bases, J shed 7 bases, and the junction held 7 bases outside the gene matches. This CDR3 comprises 14 residues. CDR3 coding DNA: TGTGCCACCAGCAGAACAGGGGATGGAGGGACCCAGTACTTC. This gives the protein CATSRTGDGGTQYF.

The chain carries TRBV5-1 and TRBJ1-1; maybe TRBD1 (6 bases). This CDR3 is 15 amino acids long. Germline V gene lookup returns CDR1 SGHRS and CDR2 YFSETQ. With 3 bases removed from V and 1 base from J, the gap between germline ends came to 13 bases. The CDR3: CASSWDNIRNTEAFF. The CDR3 DNA reads TGCGCCAGCAGCTGGGACAACATTAGGAACACTGAAGCTTTCTTT.

The chain joins TRBV5-1 to TRBJ1-2, with 7 bases lining up with TRBD1. Germline V lookup: CDR1 SGHRS, CDR2 YFSETQ. V lost 1 base, J lost 10 bases, and 10 bases stayed unmatched. The CDR3 covers 14 residues. The CDR3 is CASSLTGTEKAYTF. The CDR3 DNA is TGCGCCAGCAGCTTGACCGGGACAGAGAAGGCCTACACCTTC.

This clone was detected only a few times. Other DNA sequences in the sample encode the same CDR3. The rearrangement uses TRBV25-1 and TRBJ1-1; D is undetermined. Germline CDR1 is MGHDK and CDR2 is SYGVNS. Trimming removed 5 bases at V and 5 bases at J, with 6 bases between. The CDR3 totals 11 residues. CDR3 nucleotides: TGTGCCAGCAGTAGAGGGACTGAAGCTTTCTTT. This sequence encodes CASSRGTEAFF.

The CDR3 loop reads CAWSASKRGASYYEQYF. As DNA, the CDR3 is TGTGCCTGGAGTGCCTCGAAGCGGGGGGCCTCTTACTACGAGCAGTACTTC. V is TRBV30 and J is TRBJ2-7; 9 bases agree with TRBD2. Germline V gene sequence: CDR1 GTSNPN, CDR2 SVGIG (reference sequence). Losses at the gene ends were 1 base for V and 3 bases for J; bases not matched to a gene: 13. The CDR3 is 17 amino acids.